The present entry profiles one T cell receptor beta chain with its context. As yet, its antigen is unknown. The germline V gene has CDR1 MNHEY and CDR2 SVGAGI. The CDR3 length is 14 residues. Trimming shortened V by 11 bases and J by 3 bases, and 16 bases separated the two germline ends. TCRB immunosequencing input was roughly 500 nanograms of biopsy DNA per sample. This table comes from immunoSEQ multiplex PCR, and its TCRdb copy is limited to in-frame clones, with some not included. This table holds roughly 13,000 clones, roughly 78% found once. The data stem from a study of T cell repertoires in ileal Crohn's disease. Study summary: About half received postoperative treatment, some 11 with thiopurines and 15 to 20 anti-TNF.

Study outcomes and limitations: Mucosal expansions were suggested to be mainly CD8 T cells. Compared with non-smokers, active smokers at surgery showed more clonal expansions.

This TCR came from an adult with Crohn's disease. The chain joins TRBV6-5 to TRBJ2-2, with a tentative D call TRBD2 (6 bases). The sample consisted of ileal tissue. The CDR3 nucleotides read TGTGCCTCCCGGGACTCCAGGGACACCGGGGAGCTGTTTTTT. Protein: CASRDSRDTGELFF.